This T cell receptor (beta chain) was obtained from a study of shared clonotypes between healthy human individuals. The DNA input per sorted-subset replicate PCR was roughly 0.2 ug, corresponding to around 28,000 T cell genomes. The table came from immunoSEQ multiplex PCR; TCRdb's copy has only in-frame clones and leaves some out. The sample comprises approximately 2.3 million clones, 85% to 95% of which are singletons, and under 0.45% rests with the top ten. The donors were all Caucasian adults (living in Nashville, Tennessee). Concerning this clone: Additional DNA sequences in this sample encode the identical CDR3.

The CDR3 spans 14 residues. V lost 5 bases, J lost 1 base, and 11 bases lay in between. Germline V lookup: CDR1 SEHNR, CDR2 FQNEAQ (reference sequence). Input material: naive CD4+ T cells from PBMCs. Sample subset: CD45RA+ positively selected. V usage is TRBV7-9 and J usage is TRBJ1-1; a weak D match, TRBD1 (6 bases). The origin of this receptor is a man between 18 and 29 years old in good health. Some clones in this sample may be carry-over from other donors' samples. The CDR3: CASSKQGPNTEAFF. CDR3 sequence (DNA): TGTGCCAGCAGCAAACAGGGACCGAACACTGAAGCTTTCTTT.